This TCR beta chain was sequenced for a study of shared clonotypes between healthy human individuals. Study-level findings and limits: The represented genetic and exposure-history diversity was limited by the small number of donors.

Losses at the gene ends were 3 bases for V and 3 bases for J; bases not matched to a gene: 7. Germline V gene data show CDR1 as SGHNT and CDR2 as YYREEE (reference sequence). The CDR3 runs to 15 residues. As for this clone: Its specificity is not known.

This table comes from immunoSEQ multiplex PCR, and its TCRdb copy is limited to in-frame clones, with some not included. Counted here are roughly 120,000 clones, around 71% occurring once; the ten biggest clones make up just under 25%. This sequence joins TRBV5-4 and TRBJ2-3; 7 nucleotides agree with TRBD2. This TCR came from a young woman in good health. The sequencing input was memory CD8+ T cells sorted from blood. Subset specified: CD45RO+ cells pooled with CCR7-negative TemRA cells. The CDR3 protein is CASSSTSYLTDTQYF. The DNA of the CDR3 is TGTGCCAGCAGCTCGACTAGCTATTTGACAGATACGCAGTATTTT.